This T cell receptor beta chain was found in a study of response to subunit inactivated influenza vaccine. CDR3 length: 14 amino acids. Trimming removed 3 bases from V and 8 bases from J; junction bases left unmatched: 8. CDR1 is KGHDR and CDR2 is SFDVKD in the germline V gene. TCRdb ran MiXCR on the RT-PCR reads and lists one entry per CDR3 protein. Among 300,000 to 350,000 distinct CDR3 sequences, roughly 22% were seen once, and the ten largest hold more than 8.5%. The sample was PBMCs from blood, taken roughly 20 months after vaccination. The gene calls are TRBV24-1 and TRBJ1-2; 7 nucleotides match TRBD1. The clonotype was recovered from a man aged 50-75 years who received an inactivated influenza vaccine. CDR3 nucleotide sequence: TGTGCCACCAGTGATGTACAGGGGTTAGGGGGCTACACCTTC. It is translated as CATSDVQGLGGYTF.